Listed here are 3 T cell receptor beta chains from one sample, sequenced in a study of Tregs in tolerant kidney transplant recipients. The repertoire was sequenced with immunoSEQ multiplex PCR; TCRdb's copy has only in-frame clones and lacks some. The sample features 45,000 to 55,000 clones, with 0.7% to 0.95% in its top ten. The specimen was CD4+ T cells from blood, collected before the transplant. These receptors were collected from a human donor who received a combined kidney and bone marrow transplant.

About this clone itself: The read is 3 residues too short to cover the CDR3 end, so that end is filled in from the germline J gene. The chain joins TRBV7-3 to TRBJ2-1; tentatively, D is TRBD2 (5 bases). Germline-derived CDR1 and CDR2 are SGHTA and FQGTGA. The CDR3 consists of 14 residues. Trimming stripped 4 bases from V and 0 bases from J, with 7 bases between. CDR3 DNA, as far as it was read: TGTGCCAGCAGCTCAGCGGCCTCCTACAATGAG. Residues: CASSSAASYNE. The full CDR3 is CASSSAASYNEQFF.

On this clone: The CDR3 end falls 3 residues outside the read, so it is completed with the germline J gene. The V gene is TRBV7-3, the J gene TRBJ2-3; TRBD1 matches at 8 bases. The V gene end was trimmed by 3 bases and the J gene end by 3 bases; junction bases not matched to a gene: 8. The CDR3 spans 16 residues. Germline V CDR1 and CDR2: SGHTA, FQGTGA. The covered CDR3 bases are TGTGCCAGCAGCTTGGGGACAGGATCTCCTACAGATACG. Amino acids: CASSLGTGSPTDT. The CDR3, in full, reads CASSLGTGSPTDTQYF.

The CDR3 loop is CASSSPIPDSRSEKLFF. The sequenced part of the CDR3 DNA is TGTGCCAGCAGCTCCCCAATACCCGACAGTCGTAGCGAAAAA. The chain carries TRBV2 and TRBJ1-4; D possibly corresponds to TRBD1 (5 bases). The missing CDR3 end, 3 residues past where the read stops, is filled in from the germline J gene. This CDR3 comprises 17 residues. The V end lost 6 bases, the J end lost 8 bases, and 25 bases lay between the germline ends. Germline values: CDR1 SNHLY, CDR2 FYNNEI.